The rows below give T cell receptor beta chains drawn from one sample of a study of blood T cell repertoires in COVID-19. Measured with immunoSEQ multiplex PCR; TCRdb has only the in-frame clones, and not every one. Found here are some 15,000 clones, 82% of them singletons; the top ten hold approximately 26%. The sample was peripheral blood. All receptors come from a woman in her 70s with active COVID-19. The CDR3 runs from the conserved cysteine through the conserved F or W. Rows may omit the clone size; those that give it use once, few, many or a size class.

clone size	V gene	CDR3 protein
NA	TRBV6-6	CASSSGTGTDTQYF
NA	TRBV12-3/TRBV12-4	CAIRDRGHNEQFF
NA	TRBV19	CASSIGPAGPNTGELFF
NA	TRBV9	CASSVMTSSDEQFF
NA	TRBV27	CASSLRSLPGELFF
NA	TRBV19	CASSIVLAGQETQYF
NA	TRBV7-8	CASSLIQGAGKLFF
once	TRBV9	CASSVGTGNPTDTQYF
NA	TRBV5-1	CASSSNDRGYEQYF
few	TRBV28	CASSFEGAYRPQHF
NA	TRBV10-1	CASSESGSLREYF
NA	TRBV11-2	CASSLDRYNEQFF
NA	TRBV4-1	CASSQDTRGFWGNQPQHF
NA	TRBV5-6	CASSSGQGARETQYF
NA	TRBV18	CASSPPRTSGSTDTQYF
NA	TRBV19	CASSAMTGIDPGNTIYF
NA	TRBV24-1	CATSDSGLAGGITGELFF
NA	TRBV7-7	CASSTDLTGELFF
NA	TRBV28	CASHRGIQAGGGGEQFF
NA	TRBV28	CASRSRAYEQYF
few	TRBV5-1	CASSLGPSSYEQYF
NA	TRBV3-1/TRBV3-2	CASSRSGQNNQPQHF
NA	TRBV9	CASSVATGPYEQYF
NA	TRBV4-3	CASSQDRVGGKDTQYF
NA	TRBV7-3	CASSLPSGRSTGELFF
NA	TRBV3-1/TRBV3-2	CASSQSGTAYNEQFF
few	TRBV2	CASKVERGNIQYF
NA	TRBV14	CASSGTLTDTQYF
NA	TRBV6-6	CASSRTDGNTEAFF
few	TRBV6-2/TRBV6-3	CASSYHQDQPQHF
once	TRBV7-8	CASSLAGGADTQYF
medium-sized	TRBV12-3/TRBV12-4	CASRTGTTYGYTF
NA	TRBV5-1	CASSASTGSSYEQYF
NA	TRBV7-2	CASSFLDRIPYQPQHF
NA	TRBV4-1	CASSDRRSGNTIYF
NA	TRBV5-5	CASSLAPGVPYEQYF
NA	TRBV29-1	CSVDPTGWGTGELFF
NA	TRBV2	CASIRDSGEQYF
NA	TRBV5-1	CASSFGQGSYGYTF
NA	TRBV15	CATSSRARENQPQHF
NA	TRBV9	CASRVAGGTGELFF
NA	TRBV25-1	CASSETRTNTGELFF
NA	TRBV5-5	CASSLEGRPGGYTF
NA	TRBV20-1	CSASKGGNHEQYF
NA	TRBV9	CASSVEGARGLSFHTGELFF
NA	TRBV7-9	CASCPGTGGYEQYF
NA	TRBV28	CASSSLPFHLRDLGETQYF
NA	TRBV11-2	CASSQGVDQPQHF
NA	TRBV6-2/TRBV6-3	CASSSFLANSYEQYF
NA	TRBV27	CASSFPGGEQYF
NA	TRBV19	CASSIVPGEKLFF
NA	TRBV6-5	CASTYGRGNTEAFF
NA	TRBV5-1	CASSLVQLDTQYF
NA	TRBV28	CASSDTGGQETQYF
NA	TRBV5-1	CASSIRTGNTGELFF
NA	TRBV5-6	CASSLGAGTEQFF
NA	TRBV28	CASSLVSMNTEAFF
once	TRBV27	CASGTGLAGYTF
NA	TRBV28	CASRPRRSGEQYF